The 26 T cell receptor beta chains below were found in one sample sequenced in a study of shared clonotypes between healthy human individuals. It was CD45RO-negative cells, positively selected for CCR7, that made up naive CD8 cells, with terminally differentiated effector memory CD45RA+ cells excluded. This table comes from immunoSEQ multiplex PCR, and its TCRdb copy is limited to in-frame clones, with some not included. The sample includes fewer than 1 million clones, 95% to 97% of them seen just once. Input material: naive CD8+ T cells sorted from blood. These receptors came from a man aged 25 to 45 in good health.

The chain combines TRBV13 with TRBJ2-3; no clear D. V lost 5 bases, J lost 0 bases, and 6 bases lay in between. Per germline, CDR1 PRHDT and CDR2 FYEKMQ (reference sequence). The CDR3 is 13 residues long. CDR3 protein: CASSPSSTDTQYF. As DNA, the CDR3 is TGTGCCAGCAGCCCCAGCAGCACAGATACGCAGTATTTT. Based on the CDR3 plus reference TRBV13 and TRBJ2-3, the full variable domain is AAGVIQSPRHLIKEKRETATLKCYPIPRHDTVYWYQQGPGQDPQFLISFYEKMQSDKGSIPDRFSAQQFSDYHSELNMSSLELGDSALYFCASSPSSTDTQYFGPGTRLTVL.

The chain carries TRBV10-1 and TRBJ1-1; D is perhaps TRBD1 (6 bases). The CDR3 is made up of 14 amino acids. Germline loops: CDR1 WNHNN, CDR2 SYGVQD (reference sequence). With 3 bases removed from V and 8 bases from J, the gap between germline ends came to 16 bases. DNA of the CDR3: TGCGCCAGCAGTGATGGCCAGGGGTTGACCGAAGCTTTCTTT. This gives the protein CASSDGQGLTEAFF.

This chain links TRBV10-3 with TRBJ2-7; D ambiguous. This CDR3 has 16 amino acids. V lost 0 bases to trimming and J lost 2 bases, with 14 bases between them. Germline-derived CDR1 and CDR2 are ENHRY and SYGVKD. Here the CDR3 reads CAISESLSGGTYEQYF. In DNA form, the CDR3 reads TGTGCCATCAGTGAGTCTTTATCTGGCGGAACCTACGAGCAGTACTTC.

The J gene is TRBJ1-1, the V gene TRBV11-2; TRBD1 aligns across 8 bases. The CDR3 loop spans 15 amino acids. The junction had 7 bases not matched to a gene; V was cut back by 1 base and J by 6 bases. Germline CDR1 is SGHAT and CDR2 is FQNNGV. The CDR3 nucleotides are TGTGCCAGCAGCTTAGGGGGGGGACAGGCCTCTGAAGCTTTCTTT. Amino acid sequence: CASSLGGGQASEAFF.

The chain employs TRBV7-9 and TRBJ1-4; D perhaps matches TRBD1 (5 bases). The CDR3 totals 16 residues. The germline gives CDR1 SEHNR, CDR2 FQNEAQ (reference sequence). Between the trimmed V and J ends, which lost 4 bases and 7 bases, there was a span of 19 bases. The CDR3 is CASSSTTGRSGEKLFF. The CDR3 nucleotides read TGTGCCAGCAGCTCTACAACAGGTCGCTCCGGTGAAAAACTGTTTTTT.

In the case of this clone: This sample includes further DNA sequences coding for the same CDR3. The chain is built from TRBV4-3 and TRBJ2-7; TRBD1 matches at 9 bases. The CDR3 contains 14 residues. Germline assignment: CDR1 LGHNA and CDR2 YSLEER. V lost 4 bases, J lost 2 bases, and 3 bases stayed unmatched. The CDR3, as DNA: TGCGCCAGCAGCCCTCGGACAGGGGCCTACGAGCAGTACTTC. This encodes CASSPRTGAYEQYF.

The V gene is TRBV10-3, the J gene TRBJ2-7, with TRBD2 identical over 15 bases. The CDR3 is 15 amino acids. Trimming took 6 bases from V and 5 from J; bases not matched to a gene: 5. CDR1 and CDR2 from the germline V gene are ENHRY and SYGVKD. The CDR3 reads CAISGLAGGPDEQYF. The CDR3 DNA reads TGTGCCATCAGCGGACTAGCGGGAGGGCCCGACGAGCAGTACTTC.

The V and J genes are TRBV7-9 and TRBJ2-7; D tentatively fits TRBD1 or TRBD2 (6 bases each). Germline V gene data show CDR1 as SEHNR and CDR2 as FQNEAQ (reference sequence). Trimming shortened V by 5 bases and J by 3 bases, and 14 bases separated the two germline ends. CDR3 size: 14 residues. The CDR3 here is CASSQGGLGYEQYF. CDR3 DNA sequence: TGTGCCAGCAGCCAAGGGGGGCTTGGCTACGAGCAGTACTTC.

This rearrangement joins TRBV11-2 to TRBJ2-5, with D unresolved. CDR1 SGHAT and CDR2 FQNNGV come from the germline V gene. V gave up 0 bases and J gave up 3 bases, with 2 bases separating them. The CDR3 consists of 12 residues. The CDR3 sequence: CASSLDKETQYF. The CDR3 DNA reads TGTGCCAGCAGCTTAGATAAAGAGACCCAGTACTTC.

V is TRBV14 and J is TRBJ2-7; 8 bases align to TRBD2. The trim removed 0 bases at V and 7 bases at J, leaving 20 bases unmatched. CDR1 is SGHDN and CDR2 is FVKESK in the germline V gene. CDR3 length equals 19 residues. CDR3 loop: CASSQERYPRSSGKWEQYF. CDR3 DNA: TGTGCCAGCAGCCAAGAGAGATATCCGAGGAGTAGCGGGAAGTGGGAGCAGTACTTC.

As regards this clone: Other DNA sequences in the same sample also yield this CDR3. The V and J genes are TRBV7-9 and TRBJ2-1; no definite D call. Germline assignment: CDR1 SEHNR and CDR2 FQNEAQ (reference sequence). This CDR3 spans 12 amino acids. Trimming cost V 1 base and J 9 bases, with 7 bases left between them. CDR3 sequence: CASSLGYSEQFF. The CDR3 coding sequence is TGTGCCAGCAGCTTAGGGTACTCTGAGCAGTTCTTC. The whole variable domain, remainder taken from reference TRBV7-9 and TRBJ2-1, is DTGVSQNPRHKITKRGQNVTFRCDPISEHNRLYWYRQTLGQGPEFLTYFQNEAQLEKSRLLSDRFSAERPKGSFSTLEIQRTEQGDSAMYLCASSLGYSEQFFGPGTRLTVL.

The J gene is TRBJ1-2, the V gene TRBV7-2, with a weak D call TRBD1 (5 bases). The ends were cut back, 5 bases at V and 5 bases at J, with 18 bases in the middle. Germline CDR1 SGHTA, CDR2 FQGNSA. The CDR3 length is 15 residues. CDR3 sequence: CASSLLRVSGYGYTF. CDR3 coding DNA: TGTGCCAGCAGCCTTCTCAGGGTTTCTGGTTATGGCTACACCTTC. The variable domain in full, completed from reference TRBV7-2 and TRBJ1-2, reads GAGVSQSPSNKVTEKGKDVELRCDPISGHTALYWYRQSLGQGLEFLIYFQGNSAPDKSGLPSDRFSAERTGGSVSTLTIQRTQQEDSAVYLCASSLLRVSGYGYTFGSGTRLTVV.

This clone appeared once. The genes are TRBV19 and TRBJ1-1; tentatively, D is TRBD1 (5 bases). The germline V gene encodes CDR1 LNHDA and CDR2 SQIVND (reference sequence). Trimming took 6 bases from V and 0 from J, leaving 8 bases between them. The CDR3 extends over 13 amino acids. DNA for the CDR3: TGTGCCAGTAGGACAGTCATGAACACTGAAGCTTTCTTT. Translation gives CASRTVMNTEAFF.

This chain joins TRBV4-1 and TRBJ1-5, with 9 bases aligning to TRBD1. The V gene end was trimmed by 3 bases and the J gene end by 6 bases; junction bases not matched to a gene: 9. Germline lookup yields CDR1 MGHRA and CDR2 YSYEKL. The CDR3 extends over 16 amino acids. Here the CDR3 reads CASSHTFGQGSQPQHF. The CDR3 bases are TGCGCCAGCAGCCATACGTTCGGACAGGGGAGTCAGCCCCAGCATTTT.

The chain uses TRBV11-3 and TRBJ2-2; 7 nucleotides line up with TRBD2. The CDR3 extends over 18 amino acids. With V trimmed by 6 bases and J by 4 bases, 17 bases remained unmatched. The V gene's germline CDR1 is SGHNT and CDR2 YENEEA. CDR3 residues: CASSFSTGLAGSTGELFF. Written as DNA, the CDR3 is TGTGCCAGCAGTTTTAGTACCGGTTTAGCGGGTTCCACCGGGGAGCTGTTTTTT.

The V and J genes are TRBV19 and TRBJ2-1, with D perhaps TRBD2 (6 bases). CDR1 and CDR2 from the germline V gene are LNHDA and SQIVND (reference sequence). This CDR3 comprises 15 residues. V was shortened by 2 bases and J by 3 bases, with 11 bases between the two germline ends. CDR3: CASSILGLHYNEQFF. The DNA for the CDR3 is TGTGCCAGTAGTATATTGGGACTCCACTACAATGAGCAGTTCTTC.

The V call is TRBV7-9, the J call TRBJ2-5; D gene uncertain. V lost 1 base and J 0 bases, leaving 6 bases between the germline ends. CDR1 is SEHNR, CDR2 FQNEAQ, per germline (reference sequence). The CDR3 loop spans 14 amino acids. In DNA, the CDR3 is TGTGCCAGCAGCTTAGGGCGGAACCAAGAGACCCAGTACTTC. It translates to CASSLGRNQETQYF.

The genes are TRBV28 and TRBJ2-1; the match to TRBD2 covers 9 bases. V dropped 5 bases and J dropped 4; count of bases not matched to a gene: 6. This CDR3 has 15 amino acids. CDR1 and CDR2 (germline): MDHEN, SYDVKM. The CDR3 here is CASSTPGLAYNEQFF. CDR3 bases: TGTGCCAGCAGTACTCCGGGACTAGCTTACAATGAGCAGTTCTTC.

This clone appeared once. In nucleotides, the CDR3 is TGTGCCAGCAGCGATGACGAGGGGGAGCAGTTCTTC. Its protein is CASSDDEGEQFF. The chain uses TRBV11-3 and TRBJ2-1, with D possibly called TRBD1 or TRBD2 (5 bases each). The CDR3 contains 12 residues. V was clipped by 5 bases and J by 10 bases, with 12 bases between them. Germline V gene lookup returns CDR1 SGHNT and CDR2 YENEEA.

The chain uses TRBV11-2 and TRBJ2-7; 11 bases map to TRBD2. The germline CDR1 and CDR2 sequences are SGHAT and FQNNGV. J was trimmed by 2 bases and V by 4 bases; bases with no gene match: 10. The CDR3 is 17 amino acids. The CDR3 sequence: CASSSIGGTSGPYEQYF. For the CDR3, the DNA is TGTGCCAGCAGCTCCATAGGTGGGACTAGCGGCCCCTACGAGCAGTACTTC.

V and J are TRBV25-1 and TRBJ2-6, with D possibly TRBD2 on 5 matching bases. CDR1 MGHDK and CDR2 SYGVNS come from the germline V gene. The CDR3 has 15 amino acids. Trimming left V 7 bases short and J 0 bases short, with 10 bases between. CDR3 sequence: CASNGVNSGANVLTF. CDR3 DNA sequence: TGTGCCAGCAACGGGGTCAACTCTGGGGCCAACGTCCTGACTTTC.

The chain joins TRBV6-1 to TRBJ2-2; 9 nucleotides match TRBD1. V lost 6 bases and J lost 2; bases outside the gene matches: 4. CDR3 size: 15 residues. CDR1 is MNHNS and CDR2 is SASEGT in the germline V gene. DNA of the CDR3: TGTGCCAGCAGCGTGGACAGGGGCAACACCGGGGAGCTGTTTTTT. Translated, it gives CASSVDRGNTGELFF.

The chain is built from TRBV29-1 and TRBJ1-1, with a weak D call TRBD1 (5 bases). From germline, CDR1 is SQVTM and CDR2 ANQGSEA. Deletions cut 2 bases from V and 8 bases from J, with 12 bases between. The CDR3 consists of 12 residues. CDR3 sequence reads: CSVEPGGGEAFF. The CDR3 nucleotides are TGCAGCGTTGAACCGGGGGGAGGCGAAGCTTTCTTT.

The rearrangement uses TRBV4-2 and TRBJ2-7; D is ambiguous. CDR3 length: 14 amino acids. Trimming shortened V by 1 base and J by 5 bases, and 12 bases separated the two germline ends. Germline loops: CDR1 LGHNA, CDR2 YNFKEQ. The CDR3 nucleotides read TGTGCCAGCAGCCAAGTCATCAGTGGCGACGAGCAGTACTTC. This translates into CASSQVISGDEQYF.

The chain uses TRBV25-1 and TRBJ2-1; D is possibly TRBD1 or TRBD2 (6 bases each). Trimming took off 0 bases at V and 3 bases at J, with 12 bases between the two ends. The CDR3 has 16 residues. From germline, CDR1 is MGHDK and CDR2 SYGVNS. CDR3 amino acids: CASSEYPGADYNEQFF. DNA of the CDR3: TGTGCCAGCAGTGAATACCCGGGGGCAGACTACAATGAGCAGTTCTTC.

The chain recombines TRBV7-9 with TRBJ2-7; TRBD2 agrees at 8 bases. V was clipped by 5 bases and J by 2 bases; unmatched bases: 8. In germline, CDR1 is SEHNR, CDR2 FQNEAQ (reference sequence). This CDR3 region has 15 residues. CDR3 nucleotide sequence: TGTGCCAGCAGCCCCCGGGAGGGTGGGGCCTACGAGCAGTACTTC. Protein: CASSPREGGAYEQYF.